The clone carrying this TCR beta chain was seen more than once but under ten times. Its target is not known. The V gene lost 1 base and the J gene lost 4 bases, with 10 bases spanning the gap. The CDR3 covers 14 residues. Each CDR3 protein is one row after TCRdb ran MiXCR on the 5' RACE reads. The sample includes about 890,000 distinct CDR3 sequences, about 12% of them seen just once. This entry comes from a study of identical twins. General study findings and limits: It was out-of-frame TCR alpha sharing in monozygotic twins that models underestimated.

This sample was shared with a second study, whose subject was yellow fever vaccine responses in identical twins.

The material sequenced was PBMCs. The chain links TRBV12-3 or TRBV12-4 to TRBJ1-2; D gene ambiguous. This sequence originates from a woman younger than 35 in good health. The CDR3, as DNA: TGTGCCAGCAGTTTAGTACAGTCGACCTATGGCTACACCTTC. As protein: CASSLVQSTYGYTF.